This T cell receptor (beta chain) was found in a study of cytomegalovirus exposure and HLA in healthy donors. The study, taken as a whole, reports: Highest at DRB1 and lowest at HLA-C, TCR association rates differed among HLA loci in a later analysis.

CDR3 length: 14 amino acids. V dropped 1 base and J dropped 1 base, with 7 bases sitting between them. Germline V gives CDR1 LNHDA, CDR2 SQIVND (reference sequence). This clone was seen once. No antigen is known for it. Both 60 Vbeta primers and 13 Jbeta primers went into the PCR. Profiling relied on immunoSEQ multiplex PCR, and the TCRdb table lists in-frame clones only, not all of them. The table lists 55,000 to 65,000 clones, 75% to 85% of them singletons. The chain has TRBV19 and TRBJ1-1; weak D call: TRBD1 (6 bases). Sequencing was performed on PBMCs. The receptor was derived from a male donor in good health and CMV-seronegative. CDR3 in DNA: TGTGCCAGTAGTATAGGGACAGCGAACACTGAAGCTTTCTTT. Residues: CASSIGTANTEAFF.